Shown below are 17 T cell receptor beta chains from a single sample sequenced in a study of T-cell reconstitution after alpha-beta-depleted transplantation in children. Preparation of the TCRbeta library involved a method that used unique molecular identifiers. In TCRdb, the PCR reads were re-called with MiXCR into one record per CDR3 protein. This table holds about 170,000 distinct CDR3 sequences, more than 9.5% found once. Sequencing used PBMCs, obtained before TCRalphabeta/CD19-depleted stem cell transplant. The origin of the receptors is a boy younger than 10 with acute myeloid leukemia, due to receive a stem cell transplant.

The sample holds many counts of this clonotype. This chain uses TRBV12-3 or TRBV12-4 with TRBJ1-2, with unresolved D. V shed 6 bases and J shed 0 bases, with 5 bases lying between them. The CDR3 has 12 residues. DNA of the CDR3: TGTGCCAGCAGAAAAGCTAACTATGGCTACACCTTC. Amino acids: CASRKANYGYTF.

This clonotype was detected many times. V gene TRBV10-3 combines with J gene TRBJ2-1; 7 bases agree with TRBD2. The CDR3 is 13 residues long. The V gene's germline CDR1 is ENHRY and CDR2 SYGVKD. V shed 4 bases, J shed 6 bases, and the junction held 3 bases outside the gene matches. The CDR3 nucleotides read TGTGCCATCAGTGTGCCGGGGGGCAATGAGCAGTTCTTC. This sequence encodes CAISVPGGNEQFF.

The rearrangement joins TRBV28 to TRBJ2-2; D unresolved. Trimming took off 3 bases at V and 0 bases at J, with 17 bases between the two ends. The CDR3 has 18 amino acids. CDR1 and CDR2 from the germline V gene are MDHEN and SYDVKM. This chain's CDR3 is CASSLERSLLTNTGELFF. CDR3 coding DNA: TGTGCCAGCAGTTTGGAAAGGTCCCTTTTGACGAACACCGGGGAGCTGTTTTTT.

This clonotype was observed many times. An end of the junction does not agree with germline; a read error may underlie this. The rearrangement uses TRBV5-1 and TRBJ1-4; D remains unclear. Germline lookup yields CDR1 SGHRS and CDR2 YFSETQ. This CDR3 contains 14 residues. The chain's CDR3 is CASSSTSTSEKLFF. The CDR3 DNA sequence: TGCGCCAGCAGCTCAACCTCCACTAGTGAAAAACTGTTTTTT.

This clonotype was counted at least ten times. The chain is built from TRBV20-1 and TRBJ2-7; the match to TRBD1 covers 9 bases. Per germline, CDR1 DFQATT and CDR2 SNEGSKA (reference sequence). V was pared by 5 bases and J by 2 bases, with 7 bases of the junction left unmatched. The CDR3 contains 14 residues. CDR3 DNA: TGCAGTGCTCAGACGGGACAGGGCCCCTACGAGCAGTACTTC. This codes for CSAQTGQGPYEQYF.

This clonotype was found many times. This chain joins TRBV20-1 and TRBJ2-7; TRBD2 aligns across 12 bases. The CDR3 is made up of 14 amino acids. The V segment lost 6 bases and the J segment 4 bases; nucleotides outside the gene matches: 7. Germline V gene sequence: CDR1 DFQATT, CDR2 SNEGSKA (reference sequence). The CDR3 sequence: CSARLAGVVYEQYF. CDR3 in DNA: TGCAGTGCAAGACTAGCGGGAGTAGTATACGAGCAGTACTTC.

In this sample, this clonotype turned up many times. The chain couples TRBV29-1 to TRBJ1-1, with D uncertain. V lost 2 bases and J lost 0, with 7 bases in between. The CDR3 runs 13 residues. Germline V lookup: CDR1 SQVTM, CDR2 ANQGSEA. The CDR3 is CSVERHLNTEAFF. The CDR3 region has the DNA TGCAGCGTTGAAAGGCACTTGAACACTGAAGCTTTCTTT.

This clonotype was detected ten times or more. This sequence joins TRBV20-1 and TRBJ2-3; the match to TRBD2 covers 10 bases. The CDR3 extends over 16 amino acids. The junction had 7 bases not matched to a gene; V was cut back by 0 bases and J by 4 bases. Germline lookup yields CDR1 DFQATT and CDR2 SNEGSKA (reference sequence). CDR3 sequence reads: CSARDVLAGDPDTQYF. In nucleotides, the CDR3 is TGCAGTGCTAGAGATGTGCTAGCGGGAGACCCAGATACGCAGTATTTT.

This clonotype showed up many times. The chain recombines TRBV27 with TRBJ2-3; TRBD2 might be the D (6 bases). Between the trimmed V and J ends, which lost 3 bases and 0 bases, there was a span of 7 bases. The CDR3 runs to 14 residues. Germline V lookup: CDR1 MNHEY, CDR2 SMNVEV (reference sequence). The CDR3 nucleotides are TGTGCCAGCAGTTTCACTAGCAGCACAGATACGCAGTATTTT. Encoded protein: CASSFTSSTDTQYF.

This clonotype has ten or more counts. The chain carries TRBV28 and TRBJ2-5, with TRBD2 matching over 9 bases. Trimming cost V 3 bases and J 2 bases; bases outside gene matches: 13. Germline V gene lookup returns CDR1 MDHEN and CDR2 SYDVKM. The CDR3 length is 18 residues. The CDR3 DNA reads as TGTGCCAGCAGTTTTCCCTGGGGGTCTAGCGGGAATCAAGAGACCCAGTACTTC. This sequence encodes CASSFPWGSSGNQETQYF.

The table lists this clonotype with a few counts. CDR3 nucleotides: TGTGCCAGCAGCCAAGTTCGGCAGAACTCTGGGGCCAACGTCCTGACTTTC. This sequence encodes CASSQVRQNSGANVLTF. The chain carries TRBV14 and TRBJ2-6; D is unresolved. CDR3 length equals 17 residues. Trimming removed 1 base from V and 0 bases from J, with 10 bases in between. Germline-derived CDR1 and CDR2 are SGHDN and FVKESK.

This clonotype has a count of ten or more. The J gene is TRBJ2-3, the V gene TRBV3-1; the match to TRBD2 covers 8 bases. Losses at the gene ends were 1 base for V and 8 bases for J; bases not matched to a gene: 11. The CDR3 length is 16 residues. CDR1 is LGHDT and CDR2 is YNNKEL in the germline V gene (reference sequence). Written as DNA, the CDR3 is TGTGCCAGCAGCCAAGGAACCCTTAGCGGGGTGGGTACGCAGTATTTT. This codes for CASSQGTLSGVGTQYF.

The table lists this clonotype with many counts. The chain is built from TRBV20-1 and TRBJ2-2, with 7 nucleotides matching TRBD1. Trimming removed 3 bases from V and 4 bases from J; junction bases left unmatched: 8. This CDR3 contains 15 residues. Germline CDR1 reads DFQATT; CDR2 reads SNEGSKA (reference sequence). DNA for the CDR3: TGCAGTGCTAGCTCGACAGGGCTAGGCACCGGGGAGCTGTTTTTT. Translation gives CSASSTGLGTGELFF.

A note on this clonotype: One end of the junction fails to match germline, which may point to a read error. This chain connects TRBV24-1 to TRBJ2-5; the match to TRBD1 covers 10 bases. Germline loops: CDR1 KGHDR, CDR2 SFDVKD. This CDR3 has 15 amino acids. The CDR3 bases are TGTGCCACGAGTGGGGACAGGGGTCCCCTCAGACCCCAGTACTTC. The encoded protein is CATSGDRGPLRPQYF.

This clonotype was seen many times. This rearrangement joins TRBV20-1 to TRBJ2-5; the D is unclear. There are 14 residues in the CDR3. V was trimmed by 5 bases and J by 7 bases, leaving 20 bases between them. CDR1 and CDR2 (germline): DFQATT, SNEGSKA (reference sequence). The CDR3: CSAPLTQRPWTQYF. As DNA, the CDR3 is TGCAGTGCTCCCCTGACTCAGCGCCCATGGACCCAGTACTTC.

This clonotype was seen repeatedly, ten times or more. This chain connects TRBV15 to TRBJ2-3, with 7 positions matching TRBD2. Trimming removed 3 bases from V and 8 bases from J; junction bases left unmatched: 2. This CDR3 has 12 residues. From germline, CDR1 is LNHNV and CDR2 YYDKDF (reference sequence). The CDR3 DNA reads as TGTGCCACCAGCAGCCAGCGGGGTACGCAGTATTTT. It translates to CATSSQRGTQYF.

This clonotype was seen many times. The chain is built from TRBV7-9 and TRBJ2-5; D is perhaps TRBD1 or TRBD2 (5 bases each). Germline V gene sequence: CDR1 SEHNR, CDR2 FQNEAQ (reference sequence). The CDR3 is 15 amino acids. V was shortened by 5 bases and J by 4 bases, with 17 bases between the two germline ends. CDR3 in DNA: TGTGCCAGCAGCCACGGGACCGCAACCCGAGAGACCCAGTACTTC. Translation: CASSHGTATRETQYF.